Listed below are T cell receptor beta chains from one sample, sequenced in a study of cytomegalovirus exposure and HLA in healthy donors. Libraries were prepared by immunoSEQ multiplex PCR; TCRdb keeps only in-frame clonotypes and omits some of them. The sample yields some 130,000 clones, of which the top ten take up roughly 1.6%. Input material: PBMCs. The receptors here all came from a woman aged 40 to 55 in good health and CMV-seronegative. CDR3s include the opening cysteine and the closing phenylalanine or tryptophan. Each record gives: D gene, V gene, J gene, CDR3 DNA, CDR3 protein. D genes are given only for firm matches.

D gene: TRBD1
V gene: TRBV28
J gene: TRBJ1-4
CDR3 DNA: TGTGCCAGCAGTGTCCAGGGGGCGCGGAGTGAAAAACTGTTTTTT
CDR3 protein: CASSVQGARSEKLFF

D gene: TRBD1
V gene: TRBV7-9
J gene: TRBJ2-2
CDR3 DNA: TGTGCCAGCAGCTTAGCGCTTGGGACAGCGAACACCGGGGAGCTGTTTTTT
CDR3 protein: CASSLALGTANTGELFF

D gene: TRBD1
V gene: TRBV18
J gene: TRBJ1-5
CDR3 DNA: TGTGCCAGCTCACCAGCAGGGGGGAGTAGGCAGCCCCAGCATTTT
CDR3 protein: CASSPAGGSRQPQHF

D gene: NA
V gene: TRBV29-1
J gene: TRBJ2-5
CDR3 DNA: TGCAGCGTATACTTCAGTTCGGAGAAGACCCAGTACTTC
CDR3 protein: CSVYFSSEKTQYF

D gene: TRBD1
V gene: TRBV19
J gene: TRBJ1-6
CDR3 DNA: TGTGCCAGTAGTATAGACGCGACAGGGGGGAATTCACCCCTCCACTTT
CDR3 protein: CASSIDATGGNSPLHF

D gene: NA
V gene: TRBV10-3
J gene: TRBJ1-1
CDR3 DNA: TGTGCCATCACCGGGGGGTTGCCGACAAGAGGCACTGAAGCTTTCTTT
CDR3 protein: CAITGGLPTRGTEAFF

D gene: TRBD1
V gene: TRBV28
J gene: TRBJ1-5
CDR3 DNA: TGTGCCAGCAGTTCAAGGACAGGGACGAGTCAGCCCCAGCATTTT
CDR3 protein: CASSSRTGTSQPQHF

D gene: NA
V gene: TRBV9
J gene: TRBJ1-3
CDR3 DNA: TGTGCCAGCAGCGTAGCTCCGGACGGGAACTCTGGAAACACCATATATTTT
CDR3 protein: CASSVAPDGNSGNTIYF

D gene: TRBD1
V gene: TRBV9
J gene: TRBJ1-1
CDR3 DNA: TGTGCCAGCAGCCAAGGACAGGGATACACTGAAGCTTTCTTT
CDR3 protein: CASSQGQGYTEAFF

D gene: NA
V gene: TRBV6-5
J gene: TRBJ2-5
CDR3 DNA: TGTGCCAGCAGTCCCGCGGGACTTGCATCCGGGACCCAGTACTTC
CDR3 protein: CASSPAGLASGTQYF

D gene: NA
V gene: TRBV6-1
J gene: TRBJ1-4
CDR3 DNA: TGTGCCAGCAGTGGGACACGAAAACTGTTTTTT
CDR3 protein: CASSGTRKLFF

D gene: NA
V gene: TRBV9
J gene: TRBJ2-5
CDR3 DNA: TGTGCCAGCAGTACCGACCCCTTGAGGGAGACCCAGTACTTC
CDR3 protein: CASSTDPLRETQYF

D gene: NA
V gene: TRBV29-1
J gene: TRBJ1-1
CDR3 DNA: TGCAGCGTTTGGGACTCATGGATTATGAACACTGAAGCTTTCTTT
CDR3 protein: CSVWDSWIMNTEAFF

D gene: NA
V gene: TRBV29-1
J gene: TRBJ1-1
CDR3 DNA: TGCAGCGGCCAGGGTATCTACACTGAAGCTTTCTTT
CDR3 protein: CSGQGIYTEAFF

D gene: NA
V gene: TRBV7-8
J gene: TRBJ2-2
CDR3 DNA: TGTGCCAGCAGCTTAGCGCGTACTAGAAACACCGGGGAGCTGTTTTTT
CDR3 protein: CASSLARTRNTGELFF

D gene: TRBD1
V gene: TRBV28
J gene: TRBJ1-2
CDR3 DNA: TGTGCCAGCAGCTTGACAGGGGGCCTCGTTGGCTACACCTTC
CDR3 protein: CASSLTGGLVGYTF

D gene: NA
V gene: TRBV5-1
J gene: TRBJ2-2
CDR3 DNA: TGCGCCAGCAGCTGGACAGCGAACACCGGGGAGCTGTTTTTT
CDR3 protein: CASSWTANTGELFF

D gene: NA
V gene: TRBV6-1
J gene: TRBJ1-2
CDR3 DNA: TGTGCCAGCTACACAGACAGGAAGGGCTACACCTTC
CDR3 protein: CASYTDRKGYTF

D gene: NA
V gene: TRBV20-1
J gene: TRBJ1-2
CDR3 DNA: TGCAGTCAACGCGGCCGCGGCTACACCTTC
CDR3 protein: CSQRGRGYTF

D gene: NA
V gene: TRBV6-5
J gene: TRBJ2-7
CDR3 DNA: TGTGCCAGCAGTCCGCAGGGTGGCAGGCAGTACTTC
CDR3 protein: CASSPQGGRQYF

D gene: NA
V gene: TRBV11-3
J gene: TRBJ2-3
CDR3 DNA: TGTGCCAGCAGCCCAAATGGACAGTATACGCAGTATTTT
CDR3 protein: CASSPNGQYTQYF

D gene: TRBD1
V gene: TRBV6-1
J gene: TRBJ1-5
CDR3 DNA: TGTGCCAGCACCGGACAGGTGGACCCCTGGGCCCAGCATTTT
CDR3 protein: CASTGQVDPWAQHF

D gene: TRBD1
V gene: TRBV28
J gene: TRBJ1-4
CDR3 DNA: TGTGCCAGCAGTTCAACAGGGGGAGCAACTAATGAAAAACTGTTTTTT
CDR3 protein: CASSSTGGATNEKLFF

D gene: NA
V gene: TRBV9
J gene: TRBJ2-4
CDR3 DNA: TGTGCCAGCAGCGTAGCTCTTAGAGACATTCAGTACTTC
CDR3 protein: CASSVALRDIQYF

D gene: TRBD1
V gene: TRBV11-3
J gene: TRBJ2-5
CDR3 DNA: TGTGCCAGCAGCAACCGACAGGGGGCTCAAGAGACCCAGTACTTC
CDR3 protein: CASSNRQGAQETQYF

D gene: NA
V gene: TRBV6-5
J gene: TRBJ2-1
CDR3 DNA: TGTGCCAGCAGTGCGGACACGGACAATGAGCAGTTCTTC
CDR3 protein: CASSADTDNEQFF

D gene: TRBD2
V gene: TRBV7-3
J gene: TRBJ2-5
CDR3 DNA: TGTGCCAGCAGCCAGGCGGGGGGAGTCGCAGAGACCCAGTACTTC
CDR3 protein: CASSQAGGVAETQYF

D gene: TRBD2
V gene: TRBV9
J gene: TRBJ2-2
CDR3 DNA: TGTGCCAGCAGCGCTCCTAGAGCTAGCGGAAACACCGGGGAGCTGTTTTTT
CDR3 protein: CASSAPRASGNTGELFF

D gene: TRBD1
V gene: TRBV18
J gene: TRBJ1-1
CDR3 DNA: TGTGCCAGCTCACTTTCGGACAGGGGGAACACTGAAGCTTTCTTT
CDR3 protein: CASSLSDRGNTEAFF

D gene: NA
V gene: TRBV11-2
J gene: TRBJ2-7
CDR3 DNA: TGTGCCAGCAGCCCAGGCCTAGGGAGCTACGAGCAGTACTTC
CDR3 protein: CASSPGLGSYEQYF

D gene: TRBD1
V gene: TRBV7-9
J gene: TRBJ1-2
CDR3 DNA: TGTGCCAGCAGCTTCCGGGACAGGGCCTATGGCTACACCTTC
CDR3 protein: CASSFRDRAYGYTF

D gene: NA
V gene: TRBV10-3
J gene: TRBJ2-7
CDR3 DNA: TGTGCCATCAGTGGGACAACCTACGAGCAGTACTTC
CDR3 protein: CAISGTTYEQYF

D gene: NA
V gene: TRBV6-1
J gene: TRBJ1-1
CDR3 DNA: TGTGCCAGCAGTAAAGGCGGTAACACTGAAGCTTTCTTT
CDR3 protein: CASSKGGNTEAFF

D gene: TRBD2
V gene: TRBV7-3
J gene: TRBJ2-3
CDR3 DNA: TGTGCCAGCACTCTGGGGACTAGCGGGGGGAGGGATACGCAGTATTTT
CDR3 protein: CASTLGTSGGRDTQYF

D gene: NA
V gene: TRBV27
J gene: TRBJ2-3
CDR3 DNA: TGTGCCAGCCTTATCCCGACAGGAGGACGCACAGATACGCAGTATTTT
CDR3 protein: CASLIPTGGRTDTQYF

D gene: NA
V gene: TRBV5-6
J gene: TRBJ1-5
CDR3 DNA: TGTGCCAGCAGCCTATCCCCGGGACTGAATCAGCCCCAGCATTTT
CDR3 protein: CASSLSPGLNQPQHF

D gene: TRBD1
V gene: TRBV2
J gene: TRBJ2-1
CDR3 DNA: TGTGCCAGCAGGACAGGGGGCAATGAGCAGTTCTTC
CDR3 protein: CASRTGGNEQFF

D gene: TRBD1
V gene: TRBV29-1
J gene: TRBJ1-2
CDR3 DNA: TGCAGCGTTGTTCGAGACAGGGTGGGCTATGGCTACACCTTC
CDR3 protein: CSVVRDRVGYGYTF

D gene: NA
V gene: TRBV11-3
J gene: TRBJ2-3
CDR3 DNA: TGTGCCAGCAGCTTAGGCGGGGATACGCAGTATTTT
CDR3 protein: CASSLGGDTQYF

D gene: NA
V gene: TRBV7-2
J gene: TRBJ1-6
CDR3 DNA: TGTGCCAGCAACGGGGGTTACAATTCACCCCTCCACTTT
CDR3 protein: CASNGGYNSPLHF

D gene: NA
V gene: TRBV5-8
J gene: TRBJ2-7
CDR3 DNA: TGTGCCAGCAGCCACCCGACAGCTTCCTACGAGCAGTACTTC
CDR3 protein: CASSHPTASYEQYF

D gene: NA
V gene: TRBV4-3
J gene: TRBJ1-6
CDR3 DNA: TGCGCCAGCAGCCTCCAGGGAGGCGATTCACCCCTCCACTTT
CDR3 protein: CASSLQGGDSPLHF

D gene: TRBD1
V gene: TRBV7-3
J gene: TRBJ1-1
CDR3 DNA: TGTGCCAGCAGCATCCAGGGGGGTAACACTGAAGCTTTCTTT
CDR3 protein: CASSIQGGNTEAFF

D gene: TRBD2
V gene: TRBV6-1
J gene: TRBJ2-3
CDR3 DNA: TGTGCCAGCAGTGAGCAGGCGGGGGGGCAAGATACGCAGTATTTT
CDR3 protein: CASSEQAGGQDTQYF

D gene: TRBD1
V gene: TRBV6-5
J gene: TRBJ1-1
CDR3 DNA: TGTGCCAGCAGCCGTCCCGGGACAGGGGTAGCTTTCTTT
CDR3 protein: CASSRPGTGVAFF

D gene: TRBD1
V gene: TRBV7-2
J gene: TRBJ2-1
CDR3 DNA: TGTGCCAGCAGCCCCCGGCTCAAGGGACAGGGAGCTTTGGAGCAGTTCTTC
CDR3 protein: CASSPRLKGQGALEQFF

D gene: TRBD1
V gene: TRBV18
J gene: TRBJ1-3
CDR3 DNA: TGTGCCAGCTCACCAGTGGAAGGGGGCCTTTCTGGAAACACCATATATTTT
CDR3 protein: CASSPVEGGLSGNTIYF

D gene: TRBD1
V gene: TRBV28
J gene: TRBJ1-2
CDR3 DNA: TGTGCCAGCAGTTCGGGACAGCTCTATGGCTACACCTTC
CDR3 protein: CASSSGQLYGYTF

D gene: NA
V gene: TRBV5-1
J gene: TRBJ2-3
CDR3 DNA: TGCGCCAGCAGCTTCATGCTAGACACAGATACGCAGTATTTT
CDR3 protein: CASSFMLDTDTQYF

D gene: NA
V gene: TRBV27
J gene: TRBJ1-4
CDR3 DNA: TGTGCCAGCAGTTTTAGTTACAGGGAAGTAACGGAAAAACTGTTTTTT
CDR3 protein: CASSFSYREVTEKLFF

D gene: NA
V gene: TRBV6-5
J gene: TRBJ2-5
CDR3 DNA: TGTGCCAGCAGTCCCCTCCGGGGGGAGACCCAGTACTTC
CDR3 protein: CASSPLRGETQYF

D gene: TRBD2
V gene: TRBV29-1
J gene: TRBJ2-2
CDR3 DNA: TGCAGCGTTGGGCGGGGGGCTGCGAACACCGGGGAGCTGTTTTTT
CDR3 protein: CSVGRGAANTGELFF

D gene: NA
V gene: TRBV5-1
J gene: TRBJ1-4
CDR3 DNA: TGCGCCAGCAGCTTGGTCAGGGGAACGAATGAAAAACTGTTTTTT
CDR3 protein: CASSLVRGTNEKLFF

D gene: NA
V gene: TRBV5-1
J gene: TRBJ2-7
CDR3 DNA: TGCGCCAGCAGCCCCGGGGAATACGAGCAGTACTTC
CDR3 protein: CASSPGEYEQYF

D gene: NA
V gene: TRBV19
J gene: TRBJ2-6
CDR3 DNA: TGTGCCAGTAGTATTGGGCAACAGGCTGGGGCCAACGTCCTGACTTTC
CDR3 protein: CASSIGQQAGANVLTF

D gene: TRBD2
V gene: TRBV7-9
J gene: TRBJ2-7
CDR3 DNA: TGTGCCAGCAGCTCCTTGTCCGGGACTAGCGGCTCCTACGAGCAGTACTTC
CDR3 protein: CASSSLSGTSGSYEQYF

D gene: NA
V gene: TRBV5-4
J gene: TRBJ2-3
CDR3 DNA: TGTGCCAGCAGCTTGCTCCCGGGAAGCACAGATACGCAGTATTTT
CDR3 protein: CASSLLPGSTDTQYF